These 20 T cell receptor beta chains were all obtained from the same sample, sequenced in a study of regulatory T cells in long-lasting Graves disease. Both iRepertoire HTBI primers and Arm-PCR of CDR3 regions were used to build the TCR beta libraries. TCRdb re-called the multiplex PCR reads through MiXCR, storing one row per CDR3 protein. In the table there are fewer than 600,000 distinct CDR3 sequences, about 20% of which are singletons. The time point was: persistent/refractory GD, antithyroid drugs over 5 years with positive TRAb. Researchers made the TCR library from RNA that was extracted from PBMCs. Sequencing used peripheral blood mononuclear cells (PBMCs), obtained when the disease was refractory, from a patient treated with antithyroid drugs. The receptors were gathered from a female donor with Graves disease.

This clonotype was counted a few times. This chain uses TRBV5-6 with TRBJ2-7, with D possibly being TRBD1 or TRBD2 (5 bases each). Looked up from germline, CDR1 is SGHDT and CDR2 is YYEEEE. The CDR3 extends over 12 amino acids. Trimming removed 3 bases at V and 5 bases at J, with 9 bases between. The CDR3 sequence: CASSYRGDEQYF. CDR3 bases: TGTGCCAGCAGCTACCGAGGGGACGAGCAGTACTTC.

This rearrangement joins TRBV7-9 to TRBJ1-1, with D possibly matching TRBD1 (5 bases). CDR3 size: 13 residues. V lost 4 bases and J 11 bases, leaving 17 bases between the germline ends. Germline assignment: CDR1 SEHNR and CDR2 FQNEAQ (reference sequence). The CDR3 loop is CASSSGTGGEAFF. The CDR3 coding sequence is TGTGCCAGCAGCTCAGGCACGGGGGGAGAGGCTTTCTTT.

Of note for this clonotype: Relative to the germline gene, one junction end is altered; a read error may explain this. The CDR3: CASSRDAPYNEQFF. The CDR3 region has the DNA TGTGCCTCCTCCCGGGACGCGCCCTACAATGAGCAATTCTTC. The chain recombines TRBV27 with TRBJ2-1; tentatively, D is TRBD1 or TRBD2 (5 bases each). The CDR3 length is 14 residues. The germline gives CDR1 MNHEY, CDR2 SMNVEV (reference sequence).

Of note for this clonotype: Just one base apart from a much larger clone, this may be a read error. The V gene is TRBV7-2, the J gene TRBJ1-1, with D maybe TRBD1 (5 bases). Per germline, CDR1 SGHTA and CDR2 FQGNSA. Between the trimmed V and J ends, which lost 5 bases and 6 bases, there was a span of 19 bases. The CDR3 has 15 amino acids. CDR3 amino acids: CASSPAPTVNAEAFF. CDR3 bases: TGTGCCAGCAGCCCCGCCCCGACAGTAAACGCTGAAGCTTTCTTT.

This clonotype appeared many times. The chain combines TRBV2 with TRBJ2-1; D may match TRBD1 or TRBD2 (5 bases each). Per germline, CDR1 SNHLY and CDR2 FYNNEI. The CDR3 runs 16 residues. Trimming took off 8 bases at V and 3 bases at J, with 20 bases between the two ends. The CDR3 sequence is CASDGGVPRGYNEQFF. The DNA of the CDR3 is TGTGCCAGCGATGGGGGAGTGCCAAGGGGCTACAATGAGCAGTTCTTC. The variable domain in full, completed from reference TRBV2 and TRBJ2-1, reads EPEVTQTPSHQVTQMGQEVILRCVPISNHLYFYWYRQILGQKVEFLVSFYNNEISEKSEIFDDQFSVERPDGSNFTLKIRSTKLEDSAMYFCASDGGVPRGYNEQFFGPGTRLTVL.

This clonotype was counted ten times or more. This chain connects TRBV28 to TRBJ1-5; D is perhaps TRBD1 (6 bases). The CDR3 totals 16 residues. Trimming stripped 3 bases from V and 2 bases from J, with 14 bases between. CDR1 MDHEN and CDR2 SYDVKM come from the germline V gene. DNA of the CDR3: TGTGCCAGCAGTTTTAGCGGGACACCTGGCAATCAGCCCCAGCATTTT. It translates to CASSFSGTPGNQPQHF.

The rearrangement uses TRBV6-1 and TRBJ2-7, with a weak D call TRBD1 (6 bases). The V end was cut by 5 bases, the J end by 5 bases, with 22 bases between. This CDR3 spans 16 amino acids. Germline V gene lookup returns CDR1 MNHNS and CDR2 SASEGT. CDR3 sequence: CASSPPVGGFLHEQYF. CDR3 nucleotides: TGTGCCAGCAGTCCCCCGGTTGGGGGCTTTCTTCACGAGCAGTACTTC.

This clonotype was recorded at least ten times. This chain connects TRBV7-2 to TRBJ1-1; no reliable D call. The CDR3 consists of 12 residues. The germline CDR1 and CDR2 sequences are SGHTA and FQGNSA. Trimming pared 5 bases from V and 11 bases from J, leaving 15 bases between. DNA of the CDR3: TGTGCCAGCAGCCCTTCTGTTTCGGGGGCTTTCTTT. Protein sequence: CASSPSVSGAFF.

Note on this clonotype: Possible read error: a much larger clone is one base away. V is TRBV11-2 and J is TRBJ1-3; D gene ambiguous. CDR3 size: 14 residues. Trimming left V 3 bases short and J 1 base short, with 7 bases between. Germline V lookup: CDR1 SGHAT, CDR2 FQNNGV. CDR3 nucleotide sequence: TGTGCCAGCAGCTTCGGGCCATCTGGAAACACCATATATTTT. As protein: CASSFGPSGNTIYF.

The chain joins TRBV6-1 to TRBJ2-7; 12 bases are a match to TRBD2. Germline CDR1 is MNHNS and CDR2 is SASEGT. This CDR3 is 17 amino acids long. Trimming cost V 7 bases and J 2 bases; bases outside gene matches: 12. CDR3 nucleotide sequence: TGTGCCAGCACCAAGACTAGCGGGGGTACCTTAGCCTACGAGCAGTACTTC. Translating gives CASTKTSGGTLAYEQYF.

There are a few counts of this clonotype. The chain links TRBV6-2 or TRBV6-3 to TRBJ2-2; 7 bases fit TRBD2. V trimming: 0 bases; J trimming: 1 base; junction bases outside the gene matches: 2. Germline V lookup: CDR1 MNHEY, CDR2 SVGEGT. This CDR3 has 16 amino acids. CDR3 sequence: CASSYSSGVNTGELFF. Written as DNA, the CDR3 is TGTGCCAGCAGTTACTCGAGCGGGGTGAACACCGGGGAGCTGTTTTTT.

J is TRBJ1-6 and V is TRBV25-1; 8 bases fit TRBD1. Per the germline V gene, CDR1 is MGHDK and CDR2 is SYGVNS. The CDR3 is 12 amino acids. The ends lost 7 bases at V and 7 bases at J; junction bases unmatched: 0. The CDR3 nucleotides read TGTGCCAGCAACAGGGGGAATTCACCCCTCCACTTT. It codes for CASNRGNSPLHF.

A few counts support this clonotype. The CDR3: CSARAQANYGYTF. As DNA, the CDR3 is TGCAGTGCTAGAGCTCAGGCTAACTATGGCTACACCTTC. The chain employs TRBV20-1 and TRBJ1-2; unclear D gene. V lost 1 base and J 0 bases, leaving 6 bases between the germline ends. The germline gives CDR1 DFQATT, CDR2 SNEGSKA (reference sequence). This CDR3 is built from 13 residues.

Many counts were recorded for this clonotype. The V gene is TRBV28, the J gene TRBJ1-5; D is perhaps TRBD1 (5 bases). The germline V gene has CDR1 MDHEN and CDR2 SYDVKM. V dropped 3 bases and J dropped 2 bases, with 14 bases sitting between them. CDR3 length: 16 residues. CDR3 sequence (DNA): TGTGCCAGCAGTTTGGCAGGGCAGAGTGGCAATCAGCCCCAGCATTTT. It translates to CASSLAGQSGNQPQHF.

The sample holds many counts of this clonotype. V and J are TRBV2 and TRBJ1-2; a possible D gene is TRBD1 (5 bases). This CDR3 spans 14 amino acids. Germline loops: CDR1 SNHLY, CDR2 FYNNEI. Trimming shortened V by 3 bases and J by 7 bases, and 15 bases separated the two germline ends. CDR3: CASSEGQKVSGYTF. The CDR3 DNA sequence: TGTGCCAGCAGTGAGGGGCAGAAAGTCTCTGGCTACACCTTC.

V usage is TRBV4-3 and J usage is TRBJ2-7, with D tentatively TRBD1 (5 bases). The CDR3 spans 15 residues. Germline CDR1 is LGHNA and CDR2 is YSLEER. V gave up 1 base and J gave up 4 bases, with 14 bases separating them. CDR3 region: CASSQVLGLAYEQYF. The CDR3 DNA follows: TGCGCCAGCAGCCAAGTGCTGGGGCTGGCGTACGAGCAGTACTTC.

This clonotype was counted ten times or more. The CDR3 region has the DNA TGTGCCAGCAGCTTACTTAGCAATCAGCCCCAGCATTTT. Translated, it gives CASSLLSNQPQHF. The gene calls are TRBV6-1 and TRBJ1-5; the D is unclear. Trimming pared 6 bases from V and 0 bases from J, leaving 6 bases between. The CDR3 spans 13 residues. Germline V gene lookup returns CDR1 MNHNS and CDR2 SASEGT.

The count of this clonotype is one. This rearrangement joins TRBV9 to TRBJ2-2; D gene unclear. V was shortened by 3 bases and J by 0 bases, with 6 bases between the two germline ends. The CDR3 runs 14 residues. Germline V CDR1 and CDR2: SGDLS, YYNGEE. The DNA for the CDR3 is TGTGCCAGCAGCGCCCCCCCGAACACCGGGGAGCTGTTTTTT. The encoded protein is CASSAPPNTGELFF.

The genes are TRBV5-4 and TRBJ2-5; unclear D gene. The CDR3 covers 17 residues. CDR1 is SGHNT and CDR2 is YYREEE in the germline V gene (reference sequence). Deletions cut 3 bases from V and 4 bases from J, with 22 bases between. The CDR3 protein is CASSSALSRQERETQYF. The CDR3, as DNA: TGTGCCAGCAGCTCCGCACTCTCGAGGCAGGAGAGAGAGACCCAGTACTTC.

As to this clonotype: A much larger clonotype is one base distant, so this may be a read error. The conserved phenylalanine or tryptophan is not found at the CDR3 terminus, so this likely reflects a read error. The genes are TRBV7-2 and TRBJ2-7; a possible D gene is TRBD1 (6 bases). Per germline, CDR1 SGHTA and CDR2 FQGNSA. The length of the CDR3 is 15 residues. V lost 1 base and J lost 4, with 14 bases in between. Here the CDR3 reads CASSLEAGDKYEQYL. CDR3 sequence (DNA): TGTGCCAGCAGCTTAGAGGCTGGGGACAAGTACGAGCAGTACCTC.